This T cell receptor delta chain was identified during a study of gamma-delta chains in newborns, infants, children. Overall study: Innate gammadelta T cells reportedly expand polyclonally right after birth, driven by microbial exposure, per the title.

TCRdb called clones anew from the reads with CATT. The table lists 3,000 to 4,000 delta-chain clones, 0.5% to 0.7% of them singletons. As concerns this clone: This DNA's translation differs at residue 8 from TCRdb's protein, which comes from a much larger clone; a read error is likely, and the protein shown is translated from the DNA. At the DNA level, this CDR3 is encoded by other sequences in the same sample as well.

The sequencing sample was made of blood. This TCR came from a child who was a newborn, infant or young child, either healthy, febrile or measles-vaccinated (not recorded which).

The CDR3 loop is CACDTMGGTYTDKLIF. CDR3 coding DNA: TGTGCCTGCGACACAATGGGGGGTACGTACACCGATAAACTCATCTTT. The V gene is TRDV2, the J gene TRDJ1; TRDD3 is a possible D gene (6 bases). There are 16 residues in the CDR3. CDR1 and CDR2 from the germline V gene are GEAIGNYY and EKD.